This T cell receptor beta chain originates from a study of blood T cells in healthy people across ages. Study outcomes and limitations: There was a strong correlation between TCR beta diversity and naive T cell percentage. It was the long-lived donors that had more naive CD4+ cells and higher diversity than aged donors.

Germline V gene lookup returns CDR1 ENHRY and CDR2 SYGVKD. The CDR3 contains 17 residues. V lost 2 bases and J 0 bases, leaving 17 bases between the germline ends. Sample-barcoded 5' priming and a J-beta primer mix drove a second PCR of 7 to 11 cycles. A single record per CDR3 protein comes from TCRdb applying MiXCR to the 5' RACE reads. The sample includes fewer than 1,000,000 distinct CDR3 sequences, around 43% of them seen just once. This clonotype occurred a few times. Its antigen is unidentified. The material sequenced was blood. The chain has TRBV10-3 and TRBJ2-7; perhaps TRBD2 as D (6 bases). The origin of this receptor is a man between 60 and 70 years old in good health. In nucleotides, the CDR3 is TGTGCCATCAGTGAGCCGATCCCTGGACTAAGCTCCTACGAGCAGTACTTC. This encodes CAISEPIPGLSSYEQYF.